These T cell receptor beta chains were read from a single sample in a study of Graves' ophthalmopathy and Graves' hyperthyroidism. Via MiXCR, TCRdb re-called the multiplex PCR reads, giving one row per CDR3 protein. The sample holds around 1.1 million distinct CDR3 sequences, about 35% seen once. Sequences were obtained from peripheral blood or thyroid tissue (not recorded which). Receptors originate from an adult man with Graves' hyperthyroidism. Each CDR3 is given without its conserved first and last residue.

TRBV7-9 ASSLAGGEETQY
TRBV6-5 ASRRTESSGNTIY
TRBV10-3 AIRPSGGQETQY
TRBV12-3/TRBV12-4 ASSRGQGASQPQH
TRBV7-2 ASSLSSTQNEKLF
TRBV29-1 SVVWETGANVLT
TRBV7-2 ASSLEGQQYEQY
TRBV7-2 ASSSIDTVELF
TRBV7-9 ASSDRVSYEQY
TRBV11-2 ASSPTGGGRGYEQY
TRBV7-2 ASSITGGPLEQY
TRBV20-1 SARAGRWPPQPQH
TRBV2 ASKRQGTNTGELF
TRBV29-1 SSTGGHYGYT
TRBV7-9 ASSQFGEDRGGETQY
TRBV4-3 ASSAQGTRAGELF
TRBV4-1 ASSQGTSSYNSPLH
TRBV27 ASSSWAGAEQY
TRBV25-1 ASSVRPTGVNQPQH
TRBV29-1 SIPSLTDGGYTEAF
TRBV13 ASSLENRGRTYEQY
TRBV30 AWSRGVEAF
TRBV5-1 ASSLTLDGYT
TRBV19 ASTLTFGGLQPQH
TRBV5-6 ASSGEKQY
TRBV11-2 ASSLTGLTAGLAIEQY
TRBV24-1 ATSAQETQY
TRBV7-2 ASRGGKF
TRBV7-9 ASSPLGADKPYEQY
TRBV10-3 AISESWRGHSDTQY
TRBV29-1 SVAQGRGTNEKLF
TRBV2 ASTWTGRSGANVLT
TRBV7-9 ASSFVLRQQETQY
TRBV9 ASSVDSNEKLF
TRBV29-1 SVEEGTDLYEQY
TRBV10-2 ASSYQGREQPQH
TRBV12-3/TRBV12-4 ASSTRRAELSGNTIY
TRBV10-3 AISDRWRLPGVSWGPIGYT
TRBV10-2 ASSGADTIY
TRBV5-1 ASSPGTGGFEKPQH
TRBV6-5 ASSYPRGPYNSPLH
TRBV20-1 SASQPDNTYEQY
TRBV4-3 ASSQEGTDEKLF
TRBV12-3/TRBV12-4 ASTEGGFYEQY
TRBV28 ASGSIGGNTIY
TRBV15 ATSRGADNQLQH